The 21 T cell receptor beta chains reported below all come from one sample, sequenced in a study of blood T cell repertoires in COVID-19. Here immunoSEQ multiplex PCR was the method, and the copy in TCRdb shows in-frame clones only, minus some. The data show 200,000 to 250,000 clones, with 83% seen just once and roughly 7% held by the top ten. The sequenced sample was peripheral blood. These receptor sequences come from a woman aged 50 to 60 with acute or convalescent COVID-19.

In nucleotides, the CDR3 is TGTGCCAGCAGTTTTAACCGGAATTCACCCCTCCACTTT. Protein sequence: CASSFNRNSPLHF. The genes are TRBV12-3 or TRBV12-4 and TRBJ1-6; D remains unclear. This CDR3 is built from 13 residues. V lost 3 bases and J lost 7, with 7 bases in between.

This rearrangement joins TRBV11-2 to TRBJ1-4; weak D call: TRBD1 (6 bases). This CDR3 region has 14 residues. CDR1 and CDR2 (germline): SGHAT, FQNNGV. V was cut by 1 base and J by 7 bases, with 10 bases left in between. CDR3 coding DNA: TGTGCCAGCAGCTTAGTTCAGGGGAGTGAAAAACTGTTTTTT. Its translation: CASSLVQGSEKLFF.

CDR3 sequence reads: CASSPSQGGGYTF. CDR3 DNA: TGTGCCAGCTCACCGTCGCAGGGCGGTGGCTACACCTTC. The chain links TRBV18 to TRBJ1-2; D is possibly TRBD1 (5 bases). CDR1 is KGHSH, CDR2 LQKENI, per germline. V was cut by 3 bases and J by 7 bases, with 12 bases left in between. CDR3 length: 13 amino acids.

V usage is TRBV7-3 and J usage is TRBJ1-5; possible D gene TRBD1, 5 bases. From germline, CDR1 is SGHTA and CDR2 FQGTGA. This CDR3 has 16 residues. V dropped 4 bases and J dropped 4 bases, with 17 bases sitting between them. In nucleotides, the CDR3 is TGTGCCAGCAGCTCTCCCCTAAAGGGGCAGAATCAGCCCCAGCATTTT. Its protein is CASSSPLKGQNQPQHF.

The chain couples TRBV5-6 to TRBJ1-5; 7 bases match TRBD1. The length of the CDR3 is 13 residues. The V gene end was trimmed by 0 bases and the J gene end by 9 bases; junction bases not matched to a gene: 3. Germline V lookup: CDR1 SGHDT, CDR2 YYEEEE. The CDR3 spells CASSLGQGGPQHF. CDR3 in DNA: TGTGCCAGCAGCTTGGGACAGGGCGGGCCCCAGCATTTT.

This chain connects TRBV7-2 to TRBJ2-5; 10 nucleotides agree with TRBD2. Trimming removed 4 bases from V and 3 bases from J; junction bases left unmatched: 11. In germline, CDR1 is SGHTA, CDR2 FQGNSA. The CDR3 consists of 17 residues. CDR3: CASSSSASGGFKETQYF. The CDR3 region has the DNA TGTGCCAGCAGCTCCTCGGCTAGCGGGGGCTTTAAAGAGACCCAGTACTTC.

The chain is built from TRBV19 and TRBJ2-4, with 14 positions matching TRBD2. Trimming at V came to 8 bases and at J to 0 bases, leaving 9 bases not matched to a gene. CDR3 length equals 18 residues. Germline V gene data show CDR1 as LNHDA and CDR2 as SQIVND (reference sequence). The CDR3 protein is CASRTSGGLGTAKNIQYF. CDR3 nucleotide sequence: TGTGCCAGTCGGACTAGCGGGGGGTTGGGTACAGCCAAAAACATTCAGTACTTC.

This clone was detected ten times or more. The V and J genes are TRBV6-1 and TRBJ1-2; 9 bases agree with TRBD1. The V gene's germline CDR1 is MNHNS and CDR2 SASEGT. V shed 3 bases and J 6 bases; nucleotides not matched to a gene: 11. CDR3 length: 16 residues. The CDR3 DNA follows: TGTGCCAGCAGTGAGCAACTAACCGGGACAGGGAATGGCTACACCTTC. The encoded protein is CASSEQLTGTGNGYTF.

In this sample, this clone turned up a few times. The CDR3 DNA reads TGTGCCAGCAGACGCCTGGGGGGCACTGAAGCTTTCTTT. Translation: CASRRLGGTEAFF. The V and J genes are TRBV6-5 and TRBJ1-1; D may be TRBD1 (5 bases). The germline CDR1 and CDR2 sequences are MNHEY and SVGAGI. The V gene lost 6 bases and the J gene lost 4 bases, with 12 bases spanning the gap. The CDR3 is made up of 13 amino acids.

The rearrangement uses TRBV5-6 and TRBJ1-4; 7 bases align to TRBD1. The CDR3 extends over 16 amino acids. Germline assignment: CDR1 SGHDT and CDR2 YYEEEE. V lost 4 bases to trimming and J lost 7 bases; unmatched junction nucleotides: 13. In DNA, the CDR3 is TGTGCCAGCAGCGCGCGGTTACAGGGGAGGCGTGAAAAACTGTTTTTT. Its translation is CASSARLQGRREKLFF.

The chain combines TRBV20-1 with TRBJ1-2; D is undetermined. V was shortened by 3 bases and J by 3 bases, with 11 bases between the two germline ends. The germline gives CDR1 DFQATT, CDR2 SNEGSKA (reference sequence). This CDR3 spans 13 amino acids. The CDR3 loop reads CSASSRRHYGYTF. The CDR3, as DNA: TGCAGTGCTAGTTCCAGGCGACACTATGGCTACACCTTC.

A remark on this clone: An end of the junction differs from the germline gene, which may be a read error. The chain is built from TRBV11-2 and TRBJ1-1; D gene ambiguous. CDR1 is SGHAT and CDR2 is FQNNGV in the germline V gene. The CDR3 totals 15 residues. The CDR3 nucleotides are TGTGCCAGCAGGTTAGGTCGGTGGGAGGACACTGAAGCTTTCTTT. Residues: CASRLGRWEDTEAFF.

The chain carries TRBV27 and TRBJ1-5, with 8 bases fitting TRBD1. Germline values: CDR1 MNHEY, CDR2 SMNVEV (reference sequence). This CDR3 is 18 amino acids long. The junction had 16 bases not matched to a gene; V was cut back by 5 bases and J by 4 bases. The DNA of the CDR3 is TGTGCCAGCAGTCCAGACCCAGGACAGGGTTTTAGTAATCAGCCCCAGCATTTT. This sequence encodes CASSPDPGQGFSNQPQHF.

This rearrangement joins TRBV9 to TRBJ1-2; perhaps TRBD1 as D (6 bases). The germline V and J ends were trimmed by 6 bases and 4 bases, with 10 bases remaining between them. The CDR3 loop spans 12 amino acids. The V gene's germline CDR1 is SGDLS and CDR2 YYNGEE. Here the CDR3 reads CASTTGVYGYTF. The CDR3 nucleotides are TGTGCCAGCACGACAGGAGTCTATGGCTACACCTTC.

This clone was counted a single time. The V and J genes are TRBV19 and TRBJ2-7, with TRBD2 as a possible D gene (5 bases). CDR1 is LNHDA, CDR2 SQIVND, per germline (reference sequence). The CDR3 has 12 amino acids. Trimming took off 3 bases at V and 4 bases at J, with 7 bases between the two ends. The CDR3 is CASSMAGYEQYF. The CDR3, as DNA: TGTGCCAGTAGTATGGCGGGTTACGAGCAGTACTTC.

This chain connects TRBV20-1 to TRBJ2-7; 8 nucleotides align to TRBD1. J was trimmed by 5 bases and V by 3 bases; bases with no gene match: 9. Germline V lookup: CDR1 DFQATT, CDR2 SNEGSKA (reference sequence). This CDR3 spans 14 amino acids. CDR3 nucleotide sequence: TGCAGTGCTAGTTTGTCAGGGGGCGTAAACGAGCAGTACTTC. Translating gives CSASLSGGVNEQYF.

The genes are TRBV5-5 and TRBJ2-7; D is undetermined. The V end lost 4 bases, the J end lost 0 bases, and 8 bases lay between the germline ends. The CDR3 has 13 amino acids. Germline-derived CDR1 and CDR2 are SGHKS and YYEKEE (reference sequence). This chain's CDR3 is CASSGVISYEQYF. The CDR3 DNA reads TGTGCCAGCAGCGGAGTGATCTCCTACGAGCAGTACTTC.

The rearrangement links TRBV27 to TRBJ2-7, with 7 bases matching TRBD1. Trimming cost V 2 bases and J 3 bases; bases outside gene matches: 7. The germline V gene has CDR1 MNHEY and CDR2 SMNVEV (reference sequence). The CDR3 spans 15 residues. CDR3 sequence reads: CASSLQGDRYYEQYF. CDR3 bases: TGTGCCAGCAGTTTACAGGGGGACAGATACTACGAGCAGTACTTC.

V usage is TRBV6-1 and J usage is TRBJ1-3, with a tentative D call TRBD1 (6 bases). The germline V and J ends were trimmed by 2 bases and 0 bases, with 8 bases remaining between them. In germline, CDR1 is MNHNS, CDR2 SASEGT. This CDR3 is 15 amino acids long. The CDR3 region is CASSEPGHSGNTIYF. CDR3 in DNA: TGTGCCAGCAGTGAACCGGGACACTCTGGAAACACCATATATTTT.

The chain combines TRBV6-5 with TRBJ2-3, with D possibly being TRBD2 (5 bases). This CDR3 contains 13 residues. CDR1 is MNHEY and CDR2 is SVGAGI in the germline V gene. V was trimmed by 6 bases and J by 0 bases, leaving 7 bases between them. The CDR3: CASSRTSTDTQYF. In DNA form, the CDR3 reads TGTGCCAGCAGCCGGACTAGCACAGATACGCAGTATTTT.

The chain carries TRBV4-3 and TRBJ1-4; no clear D. Per germline, CDR1 LGHNA and CDR2 YSLEER. V dropped 2 bases and J dropped 6 bases, with 13 bases sitting between them. CDR3 length: 15 residues. The CDR3 nucleotides are TGCGCCAGCAGCCAAAGAGAAAGTTCGGATGAAAAACTGTTTTTT. As protein: CASSQRESSDEKLFF.